The T cell receptor beta chain described here comes from a study of T cell responses to AZD1222 COVID-19 vaccine. Points on this clone: Its specificity is unknown.

Trimming cost V 6 bases and J 0 bases, with 14 bases left between them. The CDR3 totals 15 residues. CDR1 and CDR2 (germline): KGHSH, LQKENI. TCRdb's copy holds only in-frame clones and misses some; the assay was immunoSEQ multiplex PCR. The data contain approximately 110,000 clones, roughly 91% of them singletons. Regarding the study as a whole: The study sampled repertoires only after the peak T cell response. Baseline serostatus was positive in only five to seven AZD1222 recipients.

The chain links TRBV18 to TRBJ1-1; D call uncertain. The source is an adult in good health. The input for sequencing was peripheral blood, taken on day 0 of AZD1222 vaccination. For the CDR3, the DNA is TGTGCCAGCTCCCCTGTGTCGCAGTTGAACACTGAAGCTTTCTTT. Amino acid sequence: CASSPVSQLNTEAFF.